The entry below gives a single TCR beta chain sequence along with its context. The data derive from a study of blood T cell repertoires in COVID-19. Study background: The cDNA or gDNA used as material had been derived from T cells, B-cell-depleted T cells, or PBMCs.

Original methodology: Counts of nucleated cells, estimated from reference gene primer amplification, were obtained. Using immunoSEQ multiplex PCR, the repertoire was profiled, and TCRdb retains in-frame clones only, with some absent. That table is the source of V, J and clone size, and D and trimming were worked out from the DNA. The data show 200,000 to 250,000 clones, 84% seen once. The CDR3 contains 14 residues. Germline CDR1 is SGHTA and CDR2 is FQGNSA. V was cut by 1 base and J by 4 bases, with 11 bases left in between. Sequences were obtained from peripheral blood. The sequence was obtained from a woman older than 75 with active or convalescent COVID-19. The V and J genes are TRBV7-2 and TRBJ2-7; weak D call: TRBD1 (6 bases). CDR3 nucleotide sequence: TGTGCCAGCAGCTTAGAGGGCAGGGGTTACGAGCAGTACTTC. Its protein product is CASSLEGRGYEQYF.